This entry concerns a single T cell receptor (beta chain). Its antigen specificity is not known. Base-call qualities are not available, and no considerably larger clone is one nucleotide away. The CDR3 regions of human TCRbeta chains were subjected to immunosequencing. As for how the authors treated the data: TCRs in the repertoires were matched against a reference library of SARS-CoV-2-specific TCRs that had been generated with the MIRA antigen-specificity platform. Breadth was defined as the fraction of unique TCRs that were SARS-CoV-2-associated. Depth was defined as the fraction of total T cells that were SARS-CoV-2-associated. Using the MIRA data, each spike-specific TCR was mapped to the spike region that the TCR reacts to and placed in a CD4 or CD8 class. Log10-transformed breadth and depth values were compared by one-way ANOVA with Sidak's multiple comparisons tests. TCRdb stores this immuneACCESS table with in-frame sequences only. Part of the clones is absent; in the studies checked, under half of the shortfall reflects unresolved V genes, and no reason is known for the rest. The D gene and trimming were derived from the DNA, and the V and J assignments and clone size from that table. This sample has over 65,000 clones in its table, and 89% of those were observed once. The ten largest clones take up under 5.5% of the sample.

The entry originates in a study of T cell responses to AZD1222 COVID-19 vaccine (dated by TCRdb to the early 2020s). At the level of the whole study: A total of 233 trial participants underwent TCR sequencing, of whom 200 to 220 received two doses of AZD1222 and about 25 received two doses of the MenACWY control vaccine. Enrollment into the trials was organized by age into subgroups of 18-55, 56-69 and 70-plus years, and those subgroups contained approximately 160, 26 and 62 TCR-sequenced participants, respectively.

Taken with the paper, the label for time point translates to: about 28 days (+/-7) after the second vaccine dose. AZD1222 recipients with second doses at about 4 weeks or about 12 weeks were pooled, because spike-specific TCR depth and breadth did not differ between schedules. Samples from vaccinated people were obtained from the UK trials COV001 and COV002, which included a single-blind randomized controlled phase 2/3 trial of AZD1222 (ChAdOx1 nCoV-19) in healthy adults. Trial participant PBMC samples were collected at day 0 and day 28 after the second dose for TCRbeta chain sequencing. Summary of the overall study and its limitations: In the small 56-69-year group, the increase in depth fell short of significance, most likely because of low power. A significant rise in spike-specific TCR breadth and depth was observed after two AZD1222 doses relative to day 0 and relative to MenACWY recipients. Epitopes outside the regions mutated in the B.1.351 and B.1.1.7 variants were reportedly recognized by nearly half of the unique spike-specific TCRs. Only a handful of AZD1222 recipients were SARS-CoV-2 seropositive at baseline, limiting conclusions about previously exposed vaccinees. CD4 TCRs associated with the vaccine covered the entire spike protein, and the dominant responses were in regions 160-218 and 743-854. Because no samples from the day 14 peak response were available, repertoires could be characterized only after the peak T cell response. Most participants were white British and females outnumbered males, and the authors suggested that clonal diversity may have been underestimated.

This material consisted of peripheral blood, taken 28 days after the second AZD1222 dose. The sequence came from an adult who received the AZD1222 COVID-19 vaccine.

The DNA is TGCGCCAGCAGCTTGGCCATGGATGGCTACACCTTC. This sequence encodes CASSLAMDGYTF. Here the chain combines TRBV5-1 and TRBJ1-2; the D gene remains uncertain. CDR1 and CDR2 were assigned from the germline V gene as SGHRS and YFSETQ. From the cysteine up to the phenylalanine, the CDR3 has a length of 12 residues. Kept here is only the CDR3 DNA, which spans 36 bases and is read in frame from base 1. The V end loses 0 bases and the J end loses 6 bases, and a stretch of 6 bases separates them. Extended through the reference TRBV5-1 and TRBJ1-2 proteins, this CDR3 yields the full variable domain: KAGVTQTPRYLIKTRGQQVTLSCSPISGHRSVSWYQQTPGQGLQFLFEYFSETQRNKGNFPGRFSGRQFSNSRSEMNVSTLELGDSALYLCASSLAMDGYTFGSGTRLTVV.